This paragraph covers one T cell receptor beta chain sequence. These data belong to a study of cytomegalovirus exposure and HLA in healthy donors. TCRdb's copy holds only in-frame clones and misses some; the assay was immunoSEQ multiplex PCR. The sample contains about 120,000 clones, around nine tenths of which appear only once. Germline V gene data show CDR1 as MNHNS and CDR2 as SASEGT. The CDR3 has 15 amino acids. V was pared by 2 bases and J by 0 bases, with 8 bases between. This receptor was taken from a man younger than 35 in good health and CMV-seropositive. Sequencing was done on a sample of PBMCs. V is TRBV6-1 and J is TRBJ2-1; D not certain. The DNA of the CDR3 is TGTGCCAGCAGTGAATTCCCGAGCTCCTACAATGAGCAGTTCTTC. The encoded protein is CASSEFPSSYNEQFF.